This entry features one T cell receptor beta chain sequence. What it recognizes is unknown. This table comes from immunoSEQ multiplex PCR, and its TCRdb copy is limited to in-frame clones, with some not included. This table has 150,000 to 180,000 clones, about nine tenths appearing once. The CDR3 consists of 17 residues. V gave up 4 bases and J gave up 0 bases; unmatched junction bases: 6. Germline values: CDR1 SGHRS, CDR2 YFSETQ. This sample stems from a study of T cell responses to AZD1222 COVID-19 vaccine. Notes on the study in general: At 160-218 and 743-854, vaccine-associated CD4 TCRs were dominant, and they spanned spike. Increases in Spike-specific TCR breadth and depth were seen after two AZD1222 doses. Recipients of AZD1222 seropositive at baseline numbered only 5 to 7. There were mostly white British donors and more females than males, and clonal diversity was possibly underestimated.

Sequenced material: peripheral blood, taken after recovery from COVID-19. J is TRBJ2-3 and V is TRBV5-1, with 12 positions matching TRBD2. The clonotype originates from an adult who had recovered from COVID-19. The CDR3 nucleotides are TGCGCCAGCAGCCACGGACTAGCGGGAACTAGCACAGATACGCAGTATTTT. This translates into CASSHGLAGTSTDTQYF.